These T cell receptor beta chains were read from a single sample in a study of blood T cell repertoires in COVID-19. Sequenced by immunoSEQ multiplex PCR; TCRdb stores in-frame clones only, minus some. The profile shows some 44,000 clones, about 87% of them singletons. The material sequenced was peripheral blood. These receptors were taken from a man in his sixties with active COVID-19. The CDR3 runs from the conserved cysteine through the conserved F or W. Each record gives: CDR3 length, V gene, D gene, clone size, J gene, CDR3 DNA, CDR3 protein. A D gene is named only where the DNA matches it firmly. Size is omitted from some rows. Given values are once, few, many or a class for expanded clones.

CDR3 length: 15
V gene: TRBV2
D gene: .
clone size: .
J gene: TRBJ1-4
CDR3 DNA: TGTGCCAGCAGTGCTCGGACAGCAACTAATGAAAAACTGTTTTTT
CDR3 protein: CASSARTATNEKLFF

CDR3 length: 15
V gene: TRBV6-1
D gene: .
clone size: .
J gene: TRBJ1-2
CDR3 DNA: TGTGCCAGCAGTGAGGCCGGGACTTTTAACTATGGCTACACCTTC
CDR3 protein: CASSEAGTFNYGYTF

CDR3 length: 13
V gene: TRBV19
D gene: .
clone size: .
J gene: TRBJ1-1
CDR3 DNA: TGTGCCAGTAGTATACAGGGAGGGACTGAAGCTTTCTTT
CDR3 protein: CASSIQGGTEAFF

CDR3 length: 11
V gene: TRBV30
D gene: .
clone size: .
J gene: TRBJ1-2
CDR3 DNA: TGTGCCTCATTTCGGGGGAATGGCTACACCTTC
CDR3 protein: CASFRGNGYTF

CDR3 length: 15
V gene: TRBV23-1
D gene: .
clone size: .
J gene: TRBJ2-2
CDR3 DNA: TGCGCCAGCAGTCAATCGACGGGGGACACCGGGGAGCTGTTTTTT
CDR3 protein: CASSQSTGDTGELFF

CDR3 length: 17
V gene: TRBV7-2
D gene: .
clone size: once
J gene: TRBJ2-7
CDR3 DNA: TGTGCCAGCAGCTTACTGACTAGGCCAACATCACCCTACGAGCAGTACTTC
CDR3 protein: CASSLLTRPTSPYEQYF

CDR3 length: 14
V gene: TRBV9
D gene: .
clone size: .
J gene: TRBJ2-7
CDR3 DNA: TGTGCCAGCAGCGTAGGCCTAAGCTCCTACGAGCAGTACTTC
CDR3 protein: CASSVGLSSYEQYF

CDR3 length: 14
V gene: TRBV4-1
D gene: TRBD1
clone size: .
J gene: TRBJ2-1
CDR3 DNA: TGCGCCAGCAGCCTACGGACAGGGGCGAATGAGCAGTTCTTC
CDR3 protein: CASSLRTGANEQFF

CDR3 length: 15
V gene: TRBV19
D gene: .
clone size: .
J gene: TRBJ2-2
CDR3 DNA: TGTGCCAGTAGTCTCCGGCAGGGTGGGACCGGGGAGCTGTTTTTT
CDR3 protein: CASSLRQGGTGELFF

CDR3 length: 19
V gene: TRBV10-3
D gene: TRBD2
clone size: .
J gene: TRBJ2-2
CDR3 DNA: TGTGCCATCAGTGACCTAGCGGGGGGCCATTCCGCGAACACCGGGGAGCTGTTTTTT
CDR3 protein: CAISDLAGGHSANTGELFF

CDR3 length: 14
V gene: TRBV15
D gene: .
clone size: .
J gene: TRBJ2-7
CDR3 DNA: TGTGCCACCAGCAGAGACAGGGTCACCTACGAGCAGTACTTC
CDR3 protein: CATSRDRVTYEQYF

CDR3 length: 17
V gene: TRBV4-2
D gene: TRBD2
clone size: .
J gene: TRBJ2-2
CDR3 DNA: TGTGCCAGCAGCCCCTCGGGACTAGGGATAAATACCGGGGAGCTGTTTTTT
CDR3 protein: CASSPSGLGINTGELFF

CDR3 length: 13
V gene: TRBV19
D gene: TRBD1
clone size: .
J gene: TRBJ1-2
CDR3 DNA: TGTGCCAGCGGAAAACAGGGGGCGCCTGGCTACACCTTC
CDR3 protein: CASGKQGAPGYTF

CDR3 length: 14
V gene: TRBV7-2
D gene: TRBD2
clone size: .
J gene: TRBJ2-7
CDR3 DNA: TGTGCCAGCAGCCAGGGACTAGCGGGCTACGAGCAGTACTTC
CDR3 protein: CASSQGLAGYEQYF

CDR3 length: 15
V gene: TRBV3-1/TRBV3-2
D gene: .
clone size: once
J gene: TRBJ2-5
CDR3 DNA: TGTGCCAGCAGCCAAGATCCCGCTAGTTCGGAGACCCAGTACTTC
CDR3 protein: CASSQDPASSETQYF

CDR3 length: 17
V gene: TRBV12-5
D gene: .
clone size: .
J gene: TRBJ2-1
CDR3 DNA: TGTGCTAGTGGTTTGGTACAGGTCACCAACACCTACAATGAGCAGTTCTTC
CDR3 protein: CASGLVQVTNTYNEQFF

CDR3 length: 12
V gene: TRBV19
D gene: .
clone size: .
J gene: TRBJ1-5
CDR3 DNA: TGTGCCAGTAGTAACAGGGCCCAGCCCCAGCATTTT
CDR3 protein: CASSNRAQPQHF

CDR3 length: 14
V gene: TRBV19
D gene: .
clone size: .
J gene: TRBJ2-5
CDR3 DNA: TGTGCCAGTAGTATTTCAGGGGCCGCAGAGACCCAGTACTTC
CDR3 protein: CASSISGAAETQYF

CDR3 length: 15
V gene: TRBV7-8
D gene: .
clone size: .
J gene: TRBJ2-7
CDR3 DNA: TGTGCCAGCAGCTTAGGATCAGGGGAATCCTACGAGCAGTACTTC
CDR3 protein: CASSLGSGESYEQYF

CDR3 length: 16
V gene: TRBV7-8
D gene: TRBD2
clone size: once
J gene: TRBJ2-5
CDR3 DNA: TGTGCCAGCAGCTTAGTCGCGGGAGGGCGTCAAGAGACCCAGTACTTC
CDR3 protein: CASSLVAGGRQETQYF

CDR3 length: 14
V gene: TRBV25-1
D gene: .
clone size: .
J gene: TRBJ2-1
CDR3 DNA: TGTGCCAGCAGTGACCCGGGAGCACACAATGAGCAGTTCTTC
CDR3 protein: CASSDPGAHNEQFF

CDR3 length: 14
V gene: TRBV7-9
D gene: TRBD2
clone size: .
J gene: TRBJ2-5
CDR3 DNA: TGTGCCAGCAGCTCCTCGGGAGGGAAAGAGACCCAGTACTTC
CDR3 protein: CASSSSGGKETQYF

CDR3 length: 14
V gene: TRBV9
D gene: .
clone size: .
J gene: TRBJ2-7
CDR3 DNA: TGTGCCAGCAGCGTAGGACGGGGATCCTACGAGCAGTACTTC
CDR3 protein: CASSVGRGSYEQYF

CDR3 length: 15
V gene: TRBV24-1
D gene: TRBD1
clone size: .
J gene: TRBJ1-5
CDR3 DNA: TGTGCCACCAGTGGCGCCGGACAGGGGTATCAGCCCCAGCATTTT
CDR3 protein: CATSGAGQGYQPQHF

CDR3 length: 13
V gene: TRBV7-8
D gene: .
clone size: once
J gene: TRBJ2-5
CDR3 DNA: TGTGCCAGCAGCCAGGGAGTTCGGGAGACCCAGTACTTC
CDR3 protein: CASSQGVRETQYF

CDR3 length: 14
V gene: TRBV6-5
D gene: .
clone size: once
J gene: TRBJ1-6
CDR3 DNA: TGTGCCAGCAGTAGACCGGGACTGCCTTCACCCCTCCACTTT
CDR3 protein: CASSRPGLPSPLHF

CDR3 length: 15
V gene: TRBV6-5
D gene: TRBD2
clone size: .
J gene: TRBJ2-1
CDR3 DNA: TGTGCCAGCAGTTATGGACTAGCAAAATACAATGAGCAGTTCTTC
CDR3 protein: CASSYGLAKYNEQFF

CDR3 length: 16
V gene: TRBV5-1
D gene: .
clone size: .
J gene: TRBJ2-1
CDR3 DNA: TGCGCCAGCAGCTTGGTAGCCCTAACCTCCTACAATGAGCAGTTCTTC
CDR3 protein: CASSLVALTSYNEQFF

CDR3 length: 14
V gene: TRBV4-1
D gene: .
clone size: few
J gene: TRBJ1-3
CDR3 DNA: TGCGCCAGCAGCCAAGAACTCTCTGGAAACACCATATATTTT
CDR3 protein: CASSQELSGNTIYF